This T cell receptor beta chain came from a study of T cell repertoires in cytomegalovirus infection. Study details: CMV epitopes used comprised recently identified HLA-C-restricted ones and well-studied HLA-B-restricted ones. Public TCR beta signatures indicated both CMV infection and matching HLA type. General study findings and limits: The response measured ex vivo was dominated by TCR beta clonotypes (HLA-C-restricted and CMV-specific). Identification of carriers of CMV plus the relevant HLA was performed using cumulative public TCR beta family frequency.

Each CDR3 protein gets one entry after TCRdb re-called the reads with MiXCR. Among some 320,000 distinct CDR3 sequences listed, roughly 29% were seen once. The CDR3 consists of 16 residues. Germline CDR1 reads MNHNY; CDR2 reads SVGAGI (reference sequence). The V and J ends lost 2 bases and 9 bases, in that order; junction bases with no gene match: 5. A remark on this clonotype: Its antigen remains unknown.

This receptor was identified in a human donor in good health (CMV status not recorded). Some clones in this sample may be carry-over from other donors' samples. The gene calls are TRBV6-6 and TRBJ2-1; 15 nucleotides agree with TRBD2. The sample in question was cultured PBMCs, obtained from culture after CMV antigen stimulation. CDR3 sequence (DNA): TGTGCCAGCAGTTACGGGACTAGCGGGAGGTTCGGTGAGCAGTTCTTC. It specifies CASSYGTSGRFGEQFF.